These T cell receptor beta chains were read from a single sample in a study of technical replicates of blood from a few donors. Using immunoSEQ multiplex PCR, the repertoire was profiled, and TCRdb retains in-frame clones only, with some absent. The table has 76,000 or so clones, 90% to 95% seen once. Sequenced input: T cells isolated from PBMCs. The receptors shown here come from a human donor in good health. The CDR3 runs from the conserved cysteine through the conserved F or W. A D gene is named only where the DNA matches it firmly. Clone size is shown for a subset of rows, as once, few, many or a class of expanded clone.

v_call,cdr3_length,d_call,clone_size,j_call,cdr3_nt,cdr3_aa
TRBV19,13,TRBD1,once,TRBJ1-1,TGTGCCAGTAGTAGCAGGACAGGGGGTGAAGCTTTCTTT,CASSSRTGGEAFF
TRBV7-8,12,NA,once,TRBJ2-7,TGTGCCAGCAGCGTCCCAGGGAACGAGCAGTACTTC,CASSVPGNEQYF
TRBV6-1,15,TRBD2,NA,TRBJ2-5,TGTGCCAGCAGTATGCGGGGGACCAACCAAGAGACCCAGTACTTC,CASSMRGTNQETQYF
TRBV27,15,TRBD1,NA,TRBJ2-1,TGTGCCAGCAGTTTAATGGGACAGGGGTACAATGAGCAGTTCTTC,CASSLMGQGYNEQFF
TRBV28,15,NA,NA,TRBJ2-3,TGTGCCAGCAGTCGTCGTGAACTGGGACAAGGTACGCAGTATTTT,CASSRRELGQGTQYF
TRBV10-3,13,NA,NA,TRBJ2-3,TGTGCCATCAGGGGCCTAACCACAGATACGCAGTATTTT,CAIRGLTTDTQYF
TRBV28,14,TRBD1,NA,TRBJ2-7,TGTGCCAGCAGTCCACGACAGGGGGATTACGAGCAGTACTTC,CASSPRQGDYEQYF
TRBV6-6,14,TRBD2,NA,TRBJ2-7,TGTGCCAGCAGTTACGGCCGGGGGGGAACTGGGCAGTACTTC,CASSYGRGGTGQYF
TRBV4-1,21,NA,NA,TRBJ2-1,TGCGCCAGCAGCCAAGTCTTTCTACCCGGGACTTCCAAAAGCTCCTACAATGAGCAGTTCTTC,CASSQVFLPGTSKSSYNEQFF
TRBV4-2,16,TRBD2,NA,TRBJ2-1,TGTGCCAGCAGCCAATCGGCTAGCGGGAGGTTCAATGAGCAGTTCTTC,CASSQSASGRFNEQFF
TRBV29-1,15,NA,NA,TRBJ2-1,TGCAGCGTTGAATGGCTCGGGAGCTCCTACAATGAGCAGTTCTTC,CSVEWLGSSYNEQFF
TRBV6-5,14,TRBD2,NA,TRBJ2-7,TGTGCCAGCAGTTGGGGACTAGCGTCCTACGAGCAGTACTTC,CASSWGLASYEQYF
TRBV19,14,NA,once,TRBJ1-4,TGTGCCAGTAGCAGCGTAACAACTAATGAAAAACTGTTTTTT,CASSSVTTNEKLFF
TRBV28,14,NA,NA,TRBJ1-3,TGTGCCAGCAGTTCCCAGGGAGGTGGAAACACCATATATTTT,CASSSQGGGNTIYF
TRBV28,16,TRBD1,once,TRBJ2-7,TGTGCCAGCAGTAATGCGTGGGACAGGGAGGTTGACGAGCAGTACTTC,CASSNAWDREVDEQYF
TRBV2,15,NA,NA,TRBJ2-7,TGTGCCAGCAGTGAACAGTTCAGAACCCACTACGAGCAGTACTTC,CASSEQFRTHYEQYF
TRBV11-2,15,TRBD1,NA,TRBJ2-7,TGTGCCAGCAGCCCTCCCCCGGGACAGGTTTACGAGCAGTACTTC,CASSPPPGQVYEQYF
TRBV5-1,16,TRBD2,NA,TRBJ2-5,TGCGCCAGCAGCTTAGCCCAGAGGGGAGGGAAAGAGACCCAGTACTTC,CASSLAQRGGKETQYF
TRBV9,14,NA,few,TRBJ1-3,TGTGCCAGCAGCGTATCAGGGGATAGAAACACCATATATTTT,CASSVSGDRNTIYF
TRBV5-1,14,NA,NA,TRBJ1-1,TGCGCCAGCAGCTTCGACCCTGACACCACCGAAGCTTTCTTT,CASSFDPDTTEAFF
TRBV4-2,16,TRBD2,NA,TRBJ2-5,TGTGCCAGCAGCCCACGACTAGCGGGAATTGGAGAGACCCAGTACTTC,CASSPRLAGIGETQYF
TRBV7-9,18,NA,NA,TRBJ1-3,TGTGCCAGCAGCCCGAGGGTGCCCAGCTCCTACTCTGGAAACACCATATATTTT,CASSPRVPSSYSGNTIYF
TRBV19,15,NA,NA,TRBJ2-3,TGTGCCAGTAGTATCCTCGATACCGGTGCGGATACGCAGTATTTT,CASSILDTGADTQYF
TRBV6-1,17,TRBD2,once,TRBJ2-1,TGTGCCAGCAGTGAATGGGTTAGCGGGGGGCCCTACAATGAGCAGTTCTTC,CASSEWVSGGPYNEQFF
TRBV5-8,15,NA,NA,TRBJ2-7,TGTGCCAGCAGCTCCTTAACAGATAACCCCTACGAGCAGTACTTC,CASSSLTDNPYEQYF
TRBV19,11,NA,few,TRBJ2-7,TGTGCCAGTAGTATCGGCTACGAGCAGTACTTC,CASSIGYEQYF
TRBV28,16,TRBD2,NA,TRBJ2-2,TGTGCCAGCAGTTTACTAGCGGGAGTGAGGACCGGGGAGCTGTTTTTT,CASSLLAGVRTGELFF
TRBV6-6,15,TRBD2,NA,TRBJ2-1,TGTGCCAGCACGGCTAGCGGGAGGGTCTACAATGAGCAGTTCTTC,CASTASGRVYNEQFF
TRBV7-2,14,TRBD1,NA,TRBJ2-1,TGTGCCAGCAGCTCACGACAGGGGGCCTATGAGCAGTTCTTC,CASSSRQGAYEQFF
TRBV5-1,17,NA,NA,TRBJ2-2,TGCGCCAGCAGCTTGAGGATCGGGAGCTGGTACACCGGGGAGCTGTTTTTT,CASSLRIGSWYTGELFF
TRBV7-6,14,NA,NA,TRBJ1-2,TGTGCCAGCAGCCCCCTGACAGCCCCGGACGGCTACACCTTC,CASSPLTAPDGYTF
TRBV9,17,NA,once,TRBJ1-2,TGTGCCAGCAGCGTAGAGGGCAGGGATCCTCCCAGCTATGGCTACACCTTC,CASSVEGRDPPSYGYTF
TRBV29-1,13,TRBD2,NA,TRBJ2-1,TGCAGCTTCGGGGGGGAGCGGTACAATGAGCAGTTCTTC,CSFGGERYNEQFF
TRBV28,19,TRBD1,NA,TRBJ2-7,TGTGCCAGCAGTTTATGGACCACTCCAGGGGGTGTAACGACCTACGAGCAGTACTTC,CASSLWTTPGGVTTYEQYF
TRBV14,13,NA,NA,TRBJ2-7,TGTGCCAGCCCGACAGGGGCGGGGGACGAGCAGTACTTC,CASPTGAGDEQYF
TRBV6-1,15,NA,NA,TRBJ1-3,TGTGCCAGCAGTGCCTTAGACTCGAGGGGAAACACCATATATTTT,CASSALDSRGNTIYF
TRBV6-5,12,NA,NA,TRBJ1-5,TGTGCCAGCAGAATCCCGAATCAGCCCCAGCATTTT,CASRIPNQPQHF
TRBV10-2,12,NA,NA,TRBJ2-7,TGCGCCAGCAGTTACACGGGTTACGAGCAGTACTTC,CASSYTGYEQYF
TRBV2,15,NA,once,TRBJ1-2,TGTGCCAGCACCCCGGACAGTTTAGCTAACTATGGCTACACCTTC,CASTPDSLANYGYTF
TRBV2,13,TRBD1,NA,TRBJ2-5,TGTGCCAGTGAGACAGGGGCGGGAGAGACCCAGTACTTC,CASETGAGETQYF